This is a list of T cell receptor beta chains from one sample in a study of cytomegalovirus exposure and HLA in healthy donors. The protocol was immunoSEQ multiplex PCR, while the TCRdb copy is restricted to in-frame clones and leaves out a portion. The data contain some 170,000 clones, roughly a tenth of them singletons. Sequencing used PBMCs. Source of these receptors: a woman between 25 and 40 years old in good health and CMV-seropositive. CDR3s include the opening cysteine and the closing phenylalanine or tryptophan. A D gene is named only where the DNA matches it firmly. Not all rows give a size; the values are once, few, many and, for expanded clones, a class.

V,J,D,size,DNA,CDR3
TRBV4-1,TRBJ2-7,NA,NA,TGCGCCAGCAGCCCAACACCCGTCTACGAGCAGTACTTC,CASSPTPVYEQYF
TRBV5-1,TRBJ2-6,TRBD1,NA,TGCGCCAGCAGCAACTCCGGGACAGGGTTTACTGGGGCCAACGTCCTGACTTTC,CASSNSGTGFTGANVLTF
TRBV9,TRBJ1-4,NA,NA,TGTGCCAGCAGCGTAGGAGGGGGGGAGCCTAATGAAAAACTGTTTTTT,CASSVGGGEPNEKLFF
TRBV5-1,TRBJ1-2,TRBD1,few,TGCGCCAGCAGCGCGCGACAGGGATTCAACTATGGCTACACCTTC,CASSARQGFNYGYTF
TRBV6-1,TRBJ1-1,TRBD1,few,TGTGCCAGCAGAGGACAGGGGGCAGGGGACACTGAAGCTTTCTTT,CASRGQGAGDTEAFF
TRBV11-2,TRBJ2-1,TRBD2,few,TGTGCCAGCAGCTCCCCCTCCTCTAGCGGGGTAAGCTCCTACAATGAGCAGTTCTTC,CASSSPSSSGVSSYNEQFF
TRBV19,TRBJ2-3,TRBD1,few,TGTGCCAGTAGTAGACTCTCAGGGGGCAGATTCACAGATACGCAGTATTTT,CASSRLSGGRFTDTQYF
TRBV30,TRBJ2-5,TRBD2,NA,TGTGCCTGGAGATTACAGGGGGCTGCGGTTAGCGGGAGGGCCCGGGAGACCCAGTACTTC,CAWRLQGAAVSGRARETQYF
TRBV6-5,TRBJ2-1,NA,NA,TGTGCCAGCACGGCGGGCAATGAGCAGTTCTTC,CASTAGNEQFF
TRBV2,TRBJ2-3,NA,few,TGTGCCAGCAGTGAGAGGGAAAATACGCAGTATTTT,CASSERENTQYF
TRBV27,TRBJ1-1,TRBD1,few,TGTGCCAGCAGAAACCGACAGGGGGCCTGGGCTGAAGCTTTCTTT,CASRNRQGAWAEAFF
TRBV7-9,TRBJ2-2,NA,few,TGTGCCAGCAGCCCCAGGCCGAACACCGGGGAGCTGTTTTTT,CASSPRPNTGELFF
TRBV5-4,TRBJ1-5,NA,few,TGTGCCAGCAGCATGGACGGTAATCAGCCCCAGCATTTT,CASSMDGNQPQHF
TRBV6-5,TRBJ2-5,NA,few,TGTGCCAGCAGCCCAATAGACAGAACCCAAGAGACCCAGTACTTC,CASSPIDRTQETQYF
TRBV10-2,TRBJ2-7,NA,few,TGCGCCAGCGTAAAGCGGGCCAGCTCCTACGAGCAGTACTTC,CASVKRASSYEQYF
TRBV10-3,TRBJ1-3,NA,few,TGTGCCCTAGGAAACACCATATATTTT,CALGNTIYF
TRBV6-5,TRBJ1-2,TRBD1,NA,TGTGCCAGCAGTTACTCCGGGACAGGAGATAACTATGGCTACACCTTC,CASSYSGTGDNYGYTF
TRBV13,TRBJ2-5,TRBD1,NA,TGTGCCAGCAGCTTAAACCCAGGGGGTGAGACCCAGTACTTC,CASSLNPGGETQYF
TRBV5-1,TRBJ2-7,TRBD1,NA,TGCGCCAGCAGCTTGATAGGGGGCCTGGATTACGACGAGCAGTACTTC,CASSLIGGLDYDEQYF
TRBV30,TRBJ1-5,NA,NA,TGTGCCTGGAGTGCAGGGGAGAATCAGCCCCAGCATTTT,CAWSAGENQPQHF
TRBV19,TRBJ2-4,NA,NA,TGTGCCAGTAGTATCGGGGAAAGCATTCAGTACTTC,CASSIGESIQYF
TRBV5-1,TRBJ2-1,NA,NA,TGCGCCAGCAGCCGCTGGGCCACCTACAATGAGCAGTTCTTC,CASSRWATYNEQFF
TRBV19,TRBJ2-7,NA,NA,TGTGCCAAGGGGGGGCATACCTACGAGCAGTACTTC,CAKGGHTYEQYF
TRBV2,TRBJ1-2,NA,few,TGTGCCAGCAGGGCGGACTCCTATGGCTACACCTTC,CASRADSYGYTF
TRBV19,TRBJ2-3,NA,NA,TGTGCCAGTAAGCCAGCGGGCCTCACAGATACGCAGTATTTT,CASKPAGLTDTQYF
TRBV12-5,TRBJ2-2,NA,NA,TGTGCTAGTGGTTTGTTTCCCCCAGGGTATGACACCGGGGAGCTGTTTTTT,CASGLFPPGYDTGELFF
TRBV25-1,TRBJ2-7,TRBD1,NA,TGTGCCACCTGGCCTTCTGGGACAGGGACCTACGAGCAGTACTTC,CATWPSGTGTYEQYF
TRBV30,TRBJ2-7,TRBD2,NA,TGTGCCTGGAAGGGACTAGCGGGATGGCAGTACTTC,CAWKGLAGWQYF
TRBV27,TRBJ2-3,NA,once,TGTGCCAGCAGTTTATGGGACACCAGCACAGATACGCAGTATTTT,CASSLWDTSTDTQYF
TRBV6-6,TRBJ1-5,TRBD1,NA,TGTGCCAGCAGCCTCCTGACAGGGGTGAGCCAGCCCCAGCATTTT,CASSLLTGVSQPQHF
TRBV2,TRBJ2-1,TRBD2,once,TGTGCCAGCTCGGGCGGGAGGAGCAATGAGCAGTTCTTC,CASSGGRSNEQFF